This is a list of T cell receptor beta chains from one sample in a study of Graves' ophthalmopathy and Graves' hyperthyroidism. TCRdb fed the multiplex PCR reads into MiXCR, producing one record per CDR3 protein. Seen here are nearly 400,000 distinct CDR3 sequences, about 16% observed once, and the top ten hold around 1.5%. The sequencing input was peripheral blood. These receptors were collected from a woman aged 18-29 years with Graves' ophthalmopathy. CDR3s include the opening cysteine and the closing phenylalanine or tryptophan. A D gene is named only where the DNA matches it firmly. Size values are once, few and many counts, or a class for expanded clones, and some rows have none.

CDR3aa: CASSFQQVNTEAFF
CDR3nt: TGTGCCAGCAGCTTTCAACAGGTGAACACTGAAGCTTTCTTT
j_gene: TRBJ1-1
abundance: many
d_gene: NA
v_gene: TRBV7-8

CDR3aa: CSASWGLLNTEAFF
CDR3nt: TGCAGTGCTAGCTGGGGGCTTTTGAACACTGAAGCTTTCTTT
j_gene: TRBJ1-1
abundance: many
d_gene: NA
v_gene: TRBV20-1

CDR3aa: CASSLGRAVSYNSPLHF
CDR3nt: TGTGCCAGCAGCTTAGGGCGGGCGGTTAGCTATAATTCACCCCTCCACTTT
j_gene: TRBJ1-6
abundance: many
d_gene: NA
v_gene: TRBV11-2

CDR3aa: CASSQARGTGPNTEAFF
CDR3nt: TGCGCCAGCAGCCAGGCCCGCGGGACAGGACCGAACACTGAAGCTTTCTTT
j_gene: TRBJ1-1
abundance: NA
d_gene: TRBD1
v_gene: TRBV4-3

CDR3aa: CAILGSGSNSYEQYF
CDR3nt: TGTGCCATCTTAGGGAGCGGGAGTAATTCCTACGAGCAGTACTTC
j_gene: TRBJ2-7
abundance: many
d_gene: TRBD2
v_gene: TRBV12-3/TRBV12-4

CDR3aa: CATSRDPRLEWGYEQYF
CDR3nt: TGTGCCACCAGCAGAGATCCACGACTAGAGTGGGGCTACGAGCAGTACTTC
j_gene: TRBJ2-7
abundance: NA
d_gene: NA
v_gene: TRBV15

CDR3aa: CASSLTLPVEETQYF
CDR3nt: TGTGCCAGCAGCTTAACTCTACCAGTTGAAGAGACCCAGTACTTC
j_gene: TRBJ2-5
abundance: NA
d_gene: NA
v_gene: TRBV11-2

CDR3aa: CASSTSGDPYYEQYF
CDR3nt: TGTGCCAGCAGTACAAGCGGGGACCCCTACTACGAGCAGTACTTC
j_gene: TRBJ2-7
abundance: many
d_gene: TRBD2
v_gene: TRBV28

CDR3aa: CASRPRRGGDTEAFF
CDR3nt: TGTGCCAGCAGGCCCCGCAGGGGTGGGGACACTGAAGCTTTCTTT
j_gene: TRBJ1-1
abundance: many
d_gene: NA
v_gene: TRBV12-3/TRBV12-4

CDR3aa: CASSLIGEGKQPQHF
CDR3nt: TGTGCCAGCAGTTTAATTGGGGAGGGGAAGCAGCCCCAGCATTTT
j_gene: TRBJ1-5
abundance: NA
d_gene: NA
v_gene: TRBV28

CDR3aa: CASSLTPIHPGDTEAFF
CDR3nt: TGTGCCAGCAGCTTAACTCCTATACACCCCGGGGACACTGAAGCTTTCTTT
j_gene: TRBJ1-1
abundance: many
d_gene: NA
v_gene: TRBV7-3

CDR3aa: CASSQAQGATGNQPQHF
CDR3nt: TGTGCCAGCAGCCAAGCTCAGGGGGCGACTGGGAATCAGCCCCAGCATTTT
j_gene: TRBJ1-5
abundance: many
d_gene: TRBD1
v_gene: TRBV4-2

CDR3aa: CASSYPMMGTGDGYTF
CDR3nt: TGTGCCAGCAGTTACCCTATGATGGGGACAGGGGATGGCTACACCTTC
j_gene: TRBJ1-2
abundance: many
d_gene: TRBD1
v_gene: TRBV6-5

CDR3aa: CSARARGGTGANVLTF
CDR3nt: TGCAGTGCTAGAGCTCGAGGTGGGACTGGGGCCAACGTCCTGACTTTC
j_gene: TRBJ2-6
abundance: many
d_gene: NA
v_gene: TRBV20-1

CDR3aa: CASSEPTGFSYEQYF
CDR3nt: TGTGCCAGCAGCGAACCGACAGGGTTTTCCTACGAGCAGTACTTC
j_gene: TRBJ2-7
abundance: many
d_gene: TRBD1
v_gene: TRBV7-2

CDR3aa: CASSPLGLGGEQYF
CDR3nt: TGTGCCAGCAGTCCCCTAGGTTTAGGTGGGGAGCAGTACTTC
j_gene: TRBJ2-7
abundance: NA
d_gene: NA
v_gene: TRBV27

CDR3aa: CASSYPWTVHEQYF
CDR3nt: TGTGCCAGCAGTTACCCGTGGACTGTCCACGAGCAGTACTTC
j_gene: TRBJ2-7
abundance: many
d_gene: NA
v_gene: TRBV6-5

CDR3aa: CASSLILAGAQDTGELFF
CDR3nt: TGCGCCAGCAGCTTGATACTAGCGGGAGCCCAGGACACCGGGGAGCTGTTTTTT
j_gene: TRBJ2-2
abundance: many
d_gene: TRBD2
v_gene: TRBV5-1

CDR3aa: CSASSARGQETQYF
CDR3nt: TGCAGTGCCTCCTCGGCCAGGGGCCAAGAGACCCAGTACTTC
j_gene: TRBJ2-5
abundance: many
d_gene: NA
v_gene: TRBV20-1

CDR3aa: CSAIGPTGETQYF
CDR3nt: TGCAGTGCTATAGGTCCTACCGGGGAGACCCAGTACTTC
j_gene: TRBJ2-5
abundance: many
d_gene: NA
v_gene: TRBV20-1

CDR3aa: CASSQDLAGGIGELFF
CDR3nt: TGTGCCAGCAGCCAAGATCTAGCGGGAGGAATCGGGGAGCTGTTTTTT
j_gene: TRBJ2-2
abundance: many
d_gene: TRBD2
v_gene: TRBV4-2

CDR3aa: CATQTKRGPYEQYF
CDR3nt: TGTGCCACCCAAACCAAGCGGGGACCCTACGAGCAGTACTTC
j_gene: TRBJ2-7
abundance: many
d_gene: TRBD2
v_gene: TRBV6-1

CDR3aa: CASSKQGSFGSPLHF
CDR3nt: TGTGCCAGCAGTAAACAGGGGTCGTTTGGATCACCCCTCCACTTT
j_gene: TRBJ1-6
abundance: many
d_gene: TRBD1
v_gene: TRBV27

CDR3aa: CASLGISAVTGNTIYF
CDR3nt: TGTGCCAGCCTCGGGATTTCCGCGGTAACTGGAAACACCATATATTTT
j_gene: TRBJ1-3
abundance: many
d_gene: NA
v_gene: TRBV6-1

CDR3aa: CASSLAKLAKGTGELFF
CDR3nt: TGTGCCAGCAGCTTAGCGAAACTAGCCAAAGGGACCGGGGAGCTGTTTTTT
j_gene: TRBJ2-2
abundance: few
d_gene: NA
v_gene: TRBV7-2

CDR3aa: CSASYLAGVAEQYF
CDR3nt: TGCAGTGCTAGCTACCTAGCGGGAGTGGCCGAGCAGTACTTC
j_gene: TRBJ2-7
abundance: many
d_gene: TRBD2
v_gene: TRBV20-1

CDR3aa: CSVADRGRTEAFF
CDR3nt: TGCAGCGTTGCCGACAGGGGTAGGACTGAAGCTTTCTTT
j_gene: TRBJ1-1
abundance: NA
d_gene: TRBD1
v_gene: TRBV29-1

CDR3aa: CSADKTGFQETQYF
CDR3nt: TGCAGTGCGGACAAGACAGGGTTCCAAGAGACCCAGTACTTC
j_gene: TRBJ2-5
abundance: NA
d_gene: TRBD1
v_gene: TRBV20-1

CDR3aa: CASSRYSNQPQHF
CDR3nt: TGTGCCAGCAGTCGCTATAGCAATCAGCCCCAGCATTTT
j_gene: TRBJ1-5
abundance: many
d_gene: NA
v_gene: TRBV27

CDR3aa: CARRQVDTEAFF
CDR3nt: TGTGCCAGAAGACAGGTAGACACTGAAGCTTTCTTT
j_gene: TRBJ1-1
abundance: NA
d_gene: NA
v_gene: TRBV5-6

CDR3aa: CASSLTPSVPYYEQYF
CDR3nt: TGTGCCAGCAGCCTCACCCCTTCCGTCCCCTACTACGAGCAGTACTTC
j_gene: TRBJ2-7
abundance: many
d_gene: NA
v_gene: TRBV27

CDR3aa: CASSFNRAGAYEQYF
CDR3nt: TGTGCCAGCAGTTTTAACCGAGCGGGGGCCTACGAGCAGTACTTC
j_gene: TRBJ2-7
abundance: many
d_gene: TRBD2
v_gene: TRBV6-5

CDR3aa: CATSPTGELDQPQHF
CDR3nt: TGTGCCACCAGCCCAACAGGGGAGTTAGACCAGCCCCAGCATTTT
j_gene: TRBJ1-5
abundance: many
d_gene: TRBD1
v_gene: TRBV24-1

CDR3aa: CASSLGGRVYGYTF
CDR3nt: TGTGCCAGCAGCTTAGGTGGCAGGGTCTATGGCTACACCTTC
j_gene: TRBJ1-2
abundance: many
d_gene: NA
v_gene: TRBV7-2

CDR3aa: CSVGQGPTEAFF
CDR3nt: TGCAGCGTGGGACAGGGCCCCACTGAAGCTTTCTTT
j_gene: TRBJ1-1
abundance: many
d_gene: TRBD1
v_gene: TRBV29-1

CDR3aa: CASRGTEDEAFF
CDR3nt: TGTGCCAGCAGAGGGACAGAAGATGAAGCTTTCTTT
j_gene: TRBJ1-1
abundance: NA
d_gene: TRBD1
v_gene: TRBV12-3/TRBV12-4

CDR3aa: CASSISPSGQGRAFF
CDR3nt: TGTGCCAGTAGTATAAGCCCCTCCGGACAGGGAAGAGCTTTCTTT
j_gene: TRBJ1-1
abundance: many
d_gene: TRBD1
v_gene: TRBV19

CDR3aa: CASSFRLTGELFF
CDR3nt: TGTGCCAGCAGTTTCCGGTTGACCGGGGAGCTGTTTTTT
j_gene: TRBJ2-2
abundance: NA
d_gene: NA
v_gene: TRBV27

CDR3aa: CASSLFEGEQYF
CDR3nt: TGTGCCAGCAGCTTATTTGAGGGGGAGCAGTACTTC
j_gene: TRBJ2-7
abundance: many
d_gene: NA
v_gene: TRBV7-2

CDR3aa: CASSLVGGPEAFF
CDR3nt: TGTGCCAGCAGCTTAGTTGGGGGACCTGAAGCTTTCTTT
j_gene: TRBJ1-1
abundance: many
d_gene: NA
v_gene: TRBV11-1

CDR3aa: CASSLLPGQYYEQYF
CDR3nt: TGTGCCAGCAGTTTATTACCGGGACAGTACTACGAGCAGTACTTC
j_gene: TRBJ2-7
abundance: many
d_gene: TRBD1
v_gene: TRBV12-3/TRBV12-4

CDR3aa: CASSEDQVILGYTF
CDR3nt: TGTGCCAGCAGTGAAGATCAGGTTATACTTGGCTACACCTTC
j_gene: TRBJ1-2
abundance: many
d_gene: NA
v_gene: TRBV2

CDR3aa: CASSGINGGFGYTF
CDR3nt: TGTGCCAGCAGCGGGATTAATGGGGGCTTCGGCTACACCTTC
j_gene: TRBJ1-2
abundance: many
d_gene: NA
v_gene: TRBV5-8

CDR3aa: CASSQVPYNSPLHF
CDR3nt: TGTGCCAGCAGCCAAGTACCCTATAATTCACCCCTCCACTTT
j_gene: TRBJ1-6
abundance: NA
d_gene: NA
v_gene: TRBV9

CDR3aa: CASSPTGTLGPSGYTF
CDR3nt: TGTGCCAGCTCACCTACCGGGACATTAGGTCCGTCTGGCTACACCTTC
j_gene: TRBJ1-2
abundance: many
d_gene: NA
v_gene: TRBV18

CDR3aa: CASSYSSGQPQHF
CDR3nt: TGTGCCAGCAGTTACTCGTCCGGGCAGCCCCAGCATTTT
j_gene: TRBJ1-5
abundance: many
d_gene: NA
v_gene: TRBV6-5

CDR3aa: CASSERWGYTF
CDR3nt: TGTGCCAGCAGTGAACGGTGGGGCTACACCTTC
j_gene: TRBJ1-2
abundance: many
d_gene: NA
v_gene: TRBV2

CDR3aa: CSASPSGETQYF
CDR3nt: TGCAGTGCTAGTCCCTCAGGGGAGACCCAGTACTTC
j_gene: TRBJ2-5
abundance: NA
d_gene: NA
v_gene: TRBV20-1

CDR3aa: CASSQDLGAGNTEAFF
CDR3nt: TGTGCCAGCAGCCAAGATTTAGGGGCCGGGAACACTGAAGCTTTCTTT
j_gene: TRBJ1-1
abundance: many
d_gene: NA
v_gene: TRBV3-1

CDR3aa: CASSAGLASYEQYF
CDR3nt: TGTGCCAGCAGCGCGGGACTAGCGAGCTACGAGCAGTACTTC
j_gene: TRBJ2-7
abundance: many
d_gene: TRBD2
v_gene: TRBV9

CDR3aa: CASSFSGDTFEQYF
CDR3nt: TGTGCCAGCAGTTTTTCCGGGGATACATTCGAGCAGTACTTC
j_gene: TRBJ2-7
abundance: NA
d_gene: NA
v_gene: TRBV28

CDR3aa: CASSYSRLAGYYEQYF
CDR3nt: TGTGCCAGCAGTTACTCGAGACTAGCGGGATACTACGAGCAGTACTTC
j_gene: TRBJ2-7
abundance: many
d_gene: TRBD2
v_gene: TRBV6-2/TRBV6-3

CDR3aa: CASSPTGTANYQPQHF
CDR3nt: TGTGCCAGCTCACCGACCGGGACAGCGAATTATCAGCCCCAGCATTTT
j_gene: TRBJ1-5
abundance: NA
d_gene: TRBD1
v_gene: TRBV18

CDR3aa: CASSLSVIPYEQYF
CDR3nt: TGTGCCAGCAGCTTGTCAGTTATCCCCTACGAGCAGTACTTC
j_gene: TRBJ2-7
abundance: many
d_gene: NA
v_gene: TRBV7-2